This T cell receptor beta chain was captured in a study of blood T cell repertoires in COVID-19. Study as a whole: T cells, B-cell-depleted T cells, or PBMCs provided the cDNA or gDNA that served as material.

V lost 3 bases and J lost 4; bases outside the gene matches: 4. The length of the CDR3 is 14 residues. Germline CDR1 and CDR2: SGHDT and YYEEEE. As handled by the study authors: Estimation of nucleated cell counts was performed using reference gene primer amplification. Using immunoSEQ multiplex PCR, the repertoire was profiled, and TCRdb retains in-frame clones only, with some absent. V, J and clone size are taken as reported in that table, and D and trimming were inferred from the DNA itself. The repertoire holds a few hundred thousand clones, with approximately 88% as singletons. Patients from Seattle were sampled longitudinally, starting during active infection.

Sequencing was performed on peripheral blood. The chain uses TRBV5-6 and TRBJ2-7; 10 bases line up with TRBD1. The sequence was obtained from a woman in her 30s with COVID-19, enrolled during active disease. CDR3 sequence (DNA): TGTGCCAGCAGCTGGAGGGACAGGGGTTACGAGCAGTACGTC. Translated, it gives CASSWRDRGYEQYV.